This T cell receptor (beta chain) was observed in a study of shared clonotypes between healthy human individuals. Study outcomes and limitations: Shared clonotypes: 4.5% to 5% naive CD4, roughly 3.8% naive CD8, 2.3% memory CD4, 0.35% to 0.5% memory CD8.

As defined, naive CD8 cells were CD45RO-negative and positively selected for CCR7, with terminally differentiated effector memory CD45RA+ cells excluded. Using immunoSEQ multiplex PCR, the repertoire was profiled, and TCRdb retains in-frame clones only, with some absent. The table includes under 1 million clones, roughly 92% detected once. As for this clone: What it binds is unknown.

The TCR originated in a man in his thirties or forties in good health. The sequenced sample was naive CD8+ T cells sorted from blood.

This chain's CDR3 is CASRALGAGTGELFF. CDR3 DNA sequence: TGTGCCAGTAGGGCATTGGGGGCGGGCACCGGGGAGCTGTTTTTT. The V gene is TRBV19, the J gene TRBJ2-2, with D possibly matching TRBD1 (6 bases). The CDR3 totals 15 residues. Germline V CDR1 and CDR2: LNHDA, SQIVND (reference sequence). The V end was cut by 6 bases, the J end by 4 bases, with 15 bases between. The full variable domain, with the rest looked up from reference TRBV19 and TRBJ2-2, is DGGITQSPKYLFRKEGQNVTLSCEQNLNHDAMYWYRQDPGQGLRLIYYSQIVNDFQKGDIAEGYSVSREKKESFPLTVTSAQKNPTAFYLCASRALGAGTGELFFGEGSRLTVL.